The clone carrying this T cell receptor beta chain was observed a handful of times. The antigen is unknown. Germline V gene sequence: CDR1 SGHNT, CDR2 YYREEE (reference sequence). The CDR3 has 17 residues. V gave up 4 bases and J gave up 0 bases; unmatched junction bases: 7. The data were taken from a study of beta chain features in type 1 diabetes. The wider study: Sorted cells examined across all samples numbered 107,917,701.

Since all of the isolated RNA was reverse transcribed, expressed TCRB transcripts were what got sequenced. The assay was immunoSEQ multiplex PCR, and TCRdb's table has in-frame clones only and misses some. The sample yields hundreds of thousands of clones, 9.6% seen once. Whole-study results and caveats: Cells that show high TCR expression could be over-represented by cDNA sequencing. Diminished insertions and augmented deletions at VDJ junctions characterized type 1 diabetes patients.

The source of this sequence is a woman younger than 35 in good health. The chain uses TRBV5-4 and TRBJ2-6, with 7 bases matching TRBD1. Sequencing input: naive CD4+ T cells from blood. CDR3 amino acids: CASSTAGTASGANVLTF. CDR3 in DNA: TGTGCCAGCAGCACCGCCGGGACAGCCTCTGGGGCCAACGTCCTGACTTTC.